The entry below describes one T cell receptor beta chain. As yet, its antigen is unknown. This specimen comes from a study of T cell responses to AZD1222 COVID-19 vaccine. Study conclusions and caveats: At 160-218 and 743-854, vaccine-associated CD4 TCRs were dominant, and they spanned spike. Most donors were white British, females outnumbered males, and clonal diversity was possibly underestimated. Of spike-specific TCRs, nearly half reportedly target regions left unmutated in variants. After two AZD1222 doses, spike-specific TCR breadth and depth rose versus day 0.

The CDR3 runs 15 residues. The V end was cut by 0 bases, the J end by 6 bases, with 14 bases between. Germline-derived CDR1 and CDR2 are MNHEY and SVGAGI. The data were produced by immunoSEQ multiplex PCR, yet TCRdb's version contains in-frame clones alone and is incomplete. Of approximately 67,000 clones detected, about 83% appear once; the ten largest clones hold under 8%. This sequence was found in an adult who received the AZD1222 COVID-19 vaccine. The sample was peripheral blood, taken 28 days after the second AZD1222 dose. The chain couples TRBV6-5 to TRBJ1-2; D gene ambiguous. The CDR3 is CASSYSPGGYDGYTF. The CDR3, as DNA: TGTGCCAGCAGTTACTCACCTGGAGGGTACGATGGCTACACCTTC.